The 9 T cell receptor beta chains reported below all come from one sample, sequenced in a study of T-cell reconstitution after alpha-beta-depleted transplantation in children. Unique molecular identifiers were incorporated into the prepared TCRbeta library. TCRdb processed the PCR reads anew with MiXCR; each CDR3 protein has one entry. The sample includes roughly 590,000 distinct CDR3 sequences, roughly 17% of them seen just once. The source was PBMCs from the stem cell graft donor, collected from the stem cell graft. The receptors shown here come from a human donor who donated a stem cell graft to a child with acute myeloid leukemia.

This clonotype was recorded many times. The chain is built from TRBV29-1 and TRBJ1-1; D unclear. V was clipped by 4 bases and J by 8 bases, with 17 bases between them. Germline loops: CDR1 SQVTM, CDR2 ANQGSEA. CDR3 length equals 13 residues. CDR3 loop: CSVGALGGLEAFF. The CDR3 DNA sequence: TGCAGCGTTGGTGCGCTGGGAGGGTTGGAAGCTTTCTTT.

This clonotype was recorded at least ten times. V gene TRBV5-8 combines with J gene TRBJ2-1, with D perhaps TRBD2 (5 bases). V was pared by 0 bases and J by 4 bases, with 11 bases between. There are 15 residues in the CDR3. Germline CDR1 reads SGHTS; CDR2 reads YDEGEE. The CDR3 reads CASSLARGRYNEQFF. CDR3 sequence (DNA): TGTGCCAGCAGCTTGGCCAGAGGGAGATACAATGAGCAGTTCTTC.

The sample holds a few counts of this clonotype. The chain is built from TRBV5-1 and TRBJ1-1, with a possible D match to TRBD1 (6 bases). Germline CDR1 is SGHRS and CDR2 is YFSETQ. With 4 bases removed from V and 7 bases from J, the gap between germline ends came to 23 bases. This CDR3 contains 16 residues. CDR3 region: CASSRRGADIRGEAFF. The CDR3 nucleotides read TGCGCCAGCAGCCGGAGGGGGGCTGATATTCGGGGTGAAGCTTTCTTT.

The chain is built from TRBV2 and TRBJ2-1; 11 nucleotides line up with TRBD1. The CDR3 spans 17 residues. J was trimmed by 0 bases and V by 8 bases; bases with no gene match: 9. Looked up from germline, CDR1 is SNHLY and CDR2 is FYNNEI. The CDR3 here is CASPPGQGVSSYNEQFF. In DNA, the CDR3 is TGTGCCAGCCCGCCGGGACAGGGGGTTAGCTCCTACAATGAGCAGTTCTTC.

The V call is TRBV3-1, the J call TRBJ1-5, with D hard to call. Germline V lookup: CDR1 LGHDT, CDR2 YNNKEL (reference sequence). The CDR3 runs 14 residues. The ends were cut back, 11 bases at V and 0 bases at J, with 14 bases in the middle. The CDR3 is CACTLGLSNQPQHF. The CDR3 DNA reads TGTGCCTGCACCTTGGGTCTTAGCAATCAGCCCCAGCATTTT.

The rearrangement joins TRBV4-1 to TRBJ1-5; no reliable D call. Germline lookup yields CDR1 MGHRA and CDR2 YSYEKL. The CDR3 loop spans 17 amino acids. V lost 0 bases and J 7 bases, leaving 19 bases between the germline ends. In nucleotides, the CDR3 is TGCGCCAGCAGCCAAGATTGGGTCCGGCGGGTACAGCAGCCCCAGCATTTT. Translating it yields CASSQDWVRRVQQPQHF.

This clonotype has a handful of counts. The chain combines TRBV7-2 with TRBJ2-5, with D hard to call. The germline gives CDR1 SGHTA, CDR2 FQGNSA. The length of the CDR3 is 13 residues. V lost 0 bases, J lost 7 bases, and 9 bases lay in between. The CDR3 is CASSLAPPGTQYF. CDR3 sequence (DNA): TGTGCCAGCAGCTTAGCCCCTCCTGGGACCCAGTACTTC.

CDR3 in DNA: TGTGCCAGCAGTTTTTGGGACAGGATTAACACTGAAGCTTTCTTT. It yields the protein CASSFWDRINTEAFF. The J gene is TRBJ1-1, the V gene TRBV12-3 or TRBV12-4, with 8 bases fitting TRBD1. CDR3 size: 15 residues. Losses at the gene ends were 3 bases for V and 2 bases for J; bases not matched to a gene: 5.

This clonotype was counted between two and nine times. This chain links TRBV20-1 with TRBJ2-4; the match to TRBD1 covers 7 bases. V dropped 6 bases and J dropped 0; count of bases not matched to a gene: 5. CDR1 and CDR2 (germline): DFQATT, SNEGSKA (reference sequence). The CDR3 runs 14 residues. The CDR3 nucleotides are TGCAGTGCCCCGAGGGGGCTAGCCAAAAACATTCAGTACTTC. This translates into CSAPRGLAKNIQYF.